The 10 T cell receptor beta chains below come from one sample, sequenced in a study of blood T cell repertoires in COVID-19. Profiling relied on immunoSEQ multiplex PCR, and the TCRdb table lists in-frame clones only, not all of them. The data hold about 170,000 clones, with around 83% observed a single time. Sequencing was performed on peripheral blood. The receptors originated from a woman between 70 and 85 years old who had recovered from COVID-19.

The CDR3 sequence: CASSLAGQEGYGYTF. Here the CDR3 DNA reads TGTGCCAGCAGCTTGGCCGGCCAGGAGGGCTATGGCTACACCTTC. The chain joins TRBV5-5 to TRBJ1-2; D is ambiguous. Germline V gene sequence: CDR1 SGHKS, CDR2 YYEKEE (reference sequence). CDR3 size: 15 residues. Trimming shortened V by 0 bases and J by 4 bases, and 13 bases separated the two germline ends.

The chain links TRBV5-1 to TRBJ1-1; the D gene is possibly TRBD1 (5 bases). Trimming shortened V by 0 bases and J by 2 bases, and 8 bases separated the two germline ends. Germline lookup yields CDR1 SGHRS and CDR2 YFSETQ. The CDR3 contains 14 residues. CDR3 nucleotide sequence: TGCGCCAGCAGCTTGGTGGGGGGAAACACTGAAGCTTTCTTT. This gives the protein CASSLVGGNTEAFF.

A word on this clone: Additional DNA sequences in this sample encode the identical CDR3. The gene calls are TRBV5-1 and TRBJ2-1; 10 nucleotides align to TRBD2. J lost 3 bases, V lost 3 bases, and 0 bases had no gene match. CDR1 SGHRS and CDR2 YFSETQ come from the germline V gene. This CDR3 spans 14 amino acids. This chain's CDR3 is CASSSSGSYNEQFF. The CDR3 DNA follows: TGCGCCAGCAGCTCTAGCGGGAGCTACAATGAGCAGTTCTTC.

The chain joins TRBV27 to TRBJ2-2; 9 bases line up with TRBD1. Germline V gives CDR1 MNHEY, CDR2 SMNVEV (reference sequence). The CDR3 loop spans 16 amino acids. With 4 bases clipped from V and 7 bases from J, the junction kept 10 bases outside the gene matches. CDR3 nucleotide sequence: TGTGCCAGCAGTTGGGACAGGGAGGGCGCGGGCGGGGAGCTGTTTTTT. Residues: CASSWDREGAGGELFF.

DNA for the CDR3: TGTGCCAGCAGCCCAGTTGCAACTAATGAAAAACTGTTTTTT. It encodes CASSPVATNEKLFF. The chain uses TRBV7-6 and TRBJ1-4; unclear D gene. The CDR3 totals 14 residues. Germline CDR1 and CDR2: SGHVS and FNYEAQ. Deletions cut 5 bases from V and 0 bases from J, with 7 bases between. Looking up the rest from reference TRBV7-6 and TRBJ1-4 gives the full variable domain: GAGVSQSPRYKVTKRGQDVALRCDPISGHVSLYWYRQALGQGPEFLTYFNYEAQQDKSGLPNDRFSAERPEGSISTLTIQRTEQRDSAMYRCASSPVATNEKLFFGSGTQLSVL.

The chain employs TRBV6-2 or TRBV6-3 and TRBJ1-1, with D tentatively TRBD1 (5 bases). The germline CDR1 and CDR2 sequences are MNHEY and SVGEGT. The CDR3 is 16 residues long. Trimming removed 3 bases from V and 1 base from J, with 15 bases in between. The CDR3 sequence is CASSYPPQGSNTEAFF. The CDR3 DNA is TGTGCCAGCAGTTATCCCCCCCAGGGCTCGAACACTGAAGCTTTCTTT.

The CDR3: CASSRDRGGGTEAFF. CDR3 in DNA: TGTGCCAGCAGCCGAGACAGGGGGGGTGGCACTGAAGCTTTCTTT. The rearrangement uses TRBV28 and TRBJ1-1, with TRBD1 matching over 9 bases. This CDR3 spans 15 amino acids. The germline gives CDR1 MDHEN, CDR2 SYDVKM. The ends lost 6 bases at V and 4 bases at J; junction bases unmatched: 9.

The chain couples TRBV3-1 (or the pseudogene TRBV3-2) to TRBJ2-3, with 12 bases matching TRBD2. From germline, CDR1 is LGHDT and CDR2 YNNKEL (reference sequence). CDR3 length: 15 residues. With V trimmed by 4 bases and J by 6 bases, 5 bases remained unmatched. The CDR3 loop reads CASSPTSGSSDTQYF. CDR3 DNA: TGTGCCAGCAGCCCGACTAGCGGGAGTTCTGATACGCAGTATTTT.

The chain carries TRBV27 and TRBJ2-6, with TRBD1 as a possible D gene (5 bases). The germline V gene encodes CDR1 MNHEY and CDR2 SMNVEV (reference sequence). This CDR3 comprises 16 residues. V lost 3 bases to trimming and J lost 1 base, with 10 bases between them. The CDR3 region has the DNA TGTGCCAGCAGTTTGGTCACAGGTTCTGGGGCCAACGTCCTGACTTTC. This codes for CASSLVTGSGANVLTF.

This clone was seen only a few times. The rearrangement joins TRBV19 to TRBJ2-6; D possibly corresponds to TRBD1 (6 bases). V was trimmed by 4 bases and J by 1 base, leaving 8 bases between them. The germline V gene has CDR1 LNHDA and CDR2 SQIVND (reference sequence). The CDR3 is 15 residues long. This CDR3 reads CASSSRGSGANVLTF. The CDR3 DNA reads TGTGCCAGTAGTAGCAGGGGTTCTGGGGCCAACGTCCTGACTTTC.